These T cell receptor beta chains were read from a single sample in a study of blood T cell repertoires in COVID-19. Assay: immunoSEQ multiplex PCR; the TCRdb copy retains only in-frame clones and omits some. The sample includes 25,000 to 35,000 clones, under 85% of them seen just once. The sample comprised peripheral blood. These receptors all come from a woman aged 80 or older with acute or convalescent COVID-19. The CDR3 runs from the conserved cysteine through the conserved F or W. The D gene is left open where the match is weak. Rows may omit the clone size; those that give it use once, few, many or a size class.

CDR3aa	CDR3nt	j_gene	d_gene	abundance	v_gene
CAGGQPKETQYF	TGTGCCGGGGGACAGCCTAAAGAGACCCAGTACTTC	TRBJ2-5	TRBD1	-	TRBV6-5
CASSRPSGLAYEQYF	TGTGCCAGCAGTCGTCCTAGCGGTCTTGCCTACGAGCAGTACTTC	TRBJ2-7	TRBD2	-	TRBV27
CASSWRLATGETQYF	TGTGCCAGCAGCTGGAGACTAGCGACGGGAGAGACCCAGTACTTC	TRBJ2-5	TRBD2	-	TRBV7-2
CASSLTSGTGSEQYF	TGTGCCAGTAGTCTAACCTCCGGGACAGGGTCCGAGCAGTACTTC	TRBJ2-7	TRBD1	large	TRBV19
CASSVSGGHNAGPDNSPLHF	TGTGCCAGCAGCGTATCCGGTGGACACAACGCGGGACCCGATAATTCACCCCTCCACTTT	TRBJ1-6	-	-	TRBV9
CASIWTADSNQPQHF	TGTGCCAGCATCTGGACTGCTGATAGCAATCAGCCCCAGCATTTT	TRBJ1-5	-	-	TRBV6-5
CASTPAGQGKADHPQHF	TGTGCCAGCACCCCTGCCGGACAGGGGAAAGCTGATCATCCCCAGCATTTT	TRBJ1-5	TRBD1	-	TRBV6-4
CASTLRYLFF	TGTGCCAGCACCCTCCGGTATCTGTTTTTT	TRBJ2-2	-	-	TRBV7-6
CACPGQRSNSPLHF	TGTGCCTGTCCGGGACAGAGGTCGAATTCACCCCTCCACTTT	TRBJ1-6	TRBD1	-	TRBV30
CASSRPRLAGEYEQYF	TGTGCCAGCAGTCGACCCCGACTAGCGGGAGAGTACGAGCAGTACTTC	TRBJ2-7	TRBD2	-	TRBV6-2/TRBV6-3
CASSFGDRYTGELFF	TGCGCCAGCAGCTTCGGGGACAGATACACCGGGGAGCTGTTTTTT	TRBJ2-2	TRBD1	once	TRBV5-1
CASSTTGVTEAFF	TGTGCCAGCAGCACAACAGGGGTCACTGAAGCTTTCTTT	TRBJ1-1	TRBD1	-	TRBV7-6
CASSLTGTGGGQPQHF	TGTGCCAGCAGCTTAACCGGGACAGGGGGCGGTCAGCCCCAGCATTTT	TRBJ1-5	TRBD1	-	TRBV7-9
CASSPAVAGNQPQHF	TGTGCCAGCAGCCCGGCGGTGGCAGGCAATCAGCCCCAGCATTTT	TRBJ1-5	-	once	TRBV5-5
CASYHFPPHRYGELFF	TGTGCCAGCTACCATTTCCCCCCCCACAGGTACGGGGAGCTGTTTTTT	TRBJ2-2	-	-	TRBV25-1
CASSLILAPISSYNEQFF	TGCGCCAGCAGCCTAATACTAGCGCCCATCAGCTCCTACAATGAGCAGTTCTTC	TRBJ2-1	TRBD2	-	TRBV5-1
CASSPSSSGVLYEQYF	TGTGCCAGTAGCCCGTCATCTAGCGGGGTACTCTACGAGCAGTACTTC	TRBJ2-7	TRBD2	-	TRBV19
CAWSVGASSEAFF	TGTGCCTGGAGTGTAGGGGCTAGTTCTGAAGCTTTCTTT	TRBJ1-1	-	-	TRBV30
CASSPPGQMNTEAFF	TGTGCCAGCTCGCCCCCGGGACAGATGAACACTGAAGCTTTCTTT	TRBJ1-1	TRBD1	-	TRBV18
CASSFTSTSSFF	TGTGCCAGCAGTTTTACGAGTACGTCATCCTTCTTT	TRBJ1-1	-	-	TRBV12-3/TRBV12-4
CASSPETSGYNEQFF	TGTGCCAGCAGCCCCGAAACTAGCGGATACAATGAGCAGTTCTTC	TRBJ2-1	TRBD2	-	TRBV6-6
CASSRGQGRNEQFF	TGTGCCAGCAGCAGGGGACAGGGTAGAAATGAGCAGTTCTTC	TRBJ2-1	TRBD1	few	TRBV7-3
CASSVFLGALLEAFF	TGTGCCAGCAGTGTCTTCTTGGGGGCCCTCCTTGAAGCTTTCTTT	TRBJ1-1	-	-	TRBV2
CASSQDRERASNYGYTF	TGTGCCAGCAGCCAAGACAGGGAACGAGCCTCGAACTATGGCTACACCTTC	TRBJ1-2	-	-	TRBV21-1
CASSSSPRGLAEAFF	TGTGCCAGCAGCTCGTCCCCCAGGGGGCTTGCTGAAGCTTTCTTT	TRBJ1-1	TRBD1	-	TRBV11-2
CSASVAGGPSDTQYF	TGCAGTGCTAGTGTAGCGGGAGGGCCTTCAGATACGCAGTATTTT	TRBJ2-3	TRBD2	-	TRBV20-1
CASSEWELAGYNEQFF	TGTGCCAGCAGTGAATGGGAACTAGCTGGCTACAATGAGCAGTTCTTC	TRBJ2-1	-	-	TRBV6-1
CASSYRTVDGYTF	TGTGCCAGCAGCTATCGGACAGTCGACGGCTACACCTTC	TRBJ1-2	-	few	TRBV6-2/TRBV6-3
CASSQSLATESYGYTF	TGTGCCAGCAGCCAATCATTGGCGACGGAGAGCTATGGCTACACCTTC	TRBJ1-2	-	-	TRBV16
CASSLASRGRSDTQYF	TGTGCCAGCAGCCTAGCCTCCAGGGGGCGGTCAGATACGCAGTATTTT	TRBJ2-3	TRBD1	-	TRBV7-8
CASGLATGRGYEQYF	TGTGCTAGTGGTTTGGCCACGGGGAGAGGCTACGAGCAGTACTTC	TRBJ2-7	-	-	TRBV12-5
CASSPQEGRNTIYF	TGTGCCAGCAGCCCTCAGGAGGGGCGAAACACCATATATTTT	TRBJ1-3	-	-	TRBV7-9
CAWSPQGSGKRGNTIYF	TGTGCCTGGAGTCCGCAGGGGTCCGGTAAGCGTGGAAACACCATATATTTT	TRBJ1-3	-	-	TRBV30